A single sample is the source of the 26 T cell receptor beta chains below, sequenced in a study of blood T cell repertoires in COVID-19. Using immunoSEQ multiplex PCR, the repertoire was profiled, and TCRdb retains in-frame clones only, with some absent. The sample holds 290,000 or so clones, around 86% seen once. The material sequenced was peripheral blood. All receptors derive from a man aged 70 or older with acute or convalescent COVID-19.

The genes are TRBV10-3 and TRBJ2-3; 10 positions agree with TRBD2. The CDR3 runs to 17 residues. After removal of 6 bases from V and 4 bases from J, the junction contained 13 bases not matched to a gene. The V gene's germline CDR1 is ENHRY and CDR2 SYGVKD. The CDR3 region has the DNA TGTGCCATCAGGAATTCAGCGGGGGGGCTTGGGGCAGATACGCAGTATTTT. It yields the protein CAIRNSAGGLGADTQYF.

V is TRBV7-2 and J is TRBJ2-1, with D possibly TRBD2 on 6 matching bases. CDR1 is SGHTA, CDR2 FQGNSA, per germline. CDR3 size: 16 residues. Deletions cut 3 bases from V and 6 bases from J, with 18 bases between. CDR3 sequence: CASSFFYGRGLNEQFF. As DNA, the CDR3 is TGTGCCAGCAGCTTTTTTTACGGGAGAGGTCTCAATGAGCAGTTCTTC.

V and J are TRBV24-1 and TRBJ2-3; TRBD2 aligns across 8 bases. This CDR3 comprises 16 residues. The ends lost 6 bases at V and 0 bases at J; junction bases unmatched: 7. Germline V gene data show CDR1 as KGHDR and CDR2 as SFDVKD. The CDR3 reads CATSTWSGGSTDTQYF. CDR3 DNA: TGTGCCACCAGTACCTGGAGCGGGGGAAGCACAGATACGCAGTATTTT.

As concerns this clone: Other DNA variants within this sample encode the same CDR3. This rearrangement joins TRBV5-1 to TRBJ2-1; 9 bases are a match to TRBD1. This CDR3 is 16 amino acids long. Unmatched junction bases numbered 8, after V lost 0 bases and J lost 7 bases. The germline gives CDR1 SGHRS, CDR2 YFSETQ. DNA of the CDR3: TGCGCCAGCAGCTTGGCGGGGGGACAGGGCTGGAATGAGCAGTTCTTC. Its protein product is CASSLAGGQGWNEQFF.

The chain has TRBV30 and TRBJ1-4; the match to TRBD1 covers 7 bases. The CDR3 covers 14 residues. Germline CDR1 is GTSNPN and CDR2 is SVGIG (reference sequence). Trimming cost V 5 bases and J 3 bases; bases outside gene matches: 6. The CDR3 bases are TGTGCCTGGGACAGGGCGGGAGCTAATGAAAAACTGTTTTTT. The encoded protein is CAWDRAGANEKLFF.

This chain connects TRBV7-2 to TRBJ1-2; D remains ambiguous. The CDR3 totals 16 residues. V lost 0 bases, J lost 6 bases, and 17 bases lay in between. Germline V gives CDR1 SGHTA, CDR2 FQGNSA. This chain's CDR3 is CASSLATPGGTHGYTF. In DNA, the CDR3 is TGTGCCAGCAGCTTAGCGACCCCGGGAGGAACGCATGGCTACACCTTC.

This chain links TRBV6-5 with TRBJ1-3; D gene uncertain. V was pared by 5 bases and J by 3 bases, with 5 bases between. CDR3 size: 12 residues. Germline V gene data show CDR1 as MNHEY and CDR2 as SVGAGI. DNA of the CDR3: TGTGCCAGCAGTCCCCATGGAAACACCATATATTTT. Translation gives CASSPHGNTIYF.

This chain joins TRBV4-3 and TRBJ2-1, with TRBD2 identical over 8 bases. The CDR3 is 16 amino acids. Germline-derived CDR1 and CDR2 are LGHNA and YSLEER. Germline trimming cut 0 bases from V and 5 bases from J; bases unmatched to any gene: 6. CDR3 sequence reads: CASSQELLAGNNEQFF. CDR3 nucleotides: TGCGCCAGCAGCCAAGAGTTGTTAGCGGGAAACAATGAGCAGTTCTTC.

In this sample, this clone turned up a few times. The gene calls are TRBV3-1 (or the pseudogene TRBV3-2) and TRBJ2-1; the D gene is possibly TRBD1 (5 bases). Germline V lookup: CDR1 LGHDT, CDR2 YNNKEL (reference sequence). This CDR3 has 14 amino acids. V lost 0 bases to trimming and J lost 9 bases, with 12 bases between them. Written as DNA, the CDR3 is TGTGCCAGCAGCCAAGATGGTAGGGGAAGTGAGCAGTTCTTC. Its translation: CASSQDGRGSEQFF.

A few counts support this clone. The CDR3 DNA is TGCGCCAGCAGCTACAGTTTAGTAGCCAAAAACATTCAGTACTTC. This encodes CASSYSLVAKNIQYF. The rearrangement links TRBV4-1 to TRBJ2-4; no clear D. V lost 5 bases to trimming and J lost 0 bases, with 11 bases between them. Germline V gives CDR1 MGHRA, CDR2 YSYEKL. The length of the CDR3 is 15 residues.

The chain combines TRBV28 with TRBJ2-1; 7 nucleotides align to TRBD2. Germline CDR1 and CDR2: MDHEN and SYDVKM. The CDR3 has 16 amino acids. The V and J ends lost 2 bases and 4 bases, in that order; junction bases with no gene match: 8. The CDR3 sequence: CASSLVSASGYNEQFF. DNA of the CDR3: TGTGCCAGCAGTTTAGTATCGGCTAGCGGTTACAATGAGCAGTTCTTC.

The gene calls are TRBV6-5 and TRBJ1-6; no definite D call. Germline CDR1 reads MNHEY; CDR2 reads SVGAGI. CDR3 size: 15 residues. The germline V and J ends were trimmed by 6 bases and 5 bases, with 14 bases remaining between them. The CDR3, as DNA: TGTGCCAGCAGGGGCCTCCCTAATGATAATTCACCCCTCCACTTT. Translated, it gives CASRGLPNDNSPLHF.

This clone was seen more than once but under ten times. V gene TRBV28 combines with J gene TRBJ2-1, with TRBD2 matching over 8 bases. The CDR3 loop spans 14 amino acids. Germline V lookup: CDR1 MDHEN, CDR2 SYDVKM. Trimming took 3 bases from V and 8 from J; bases not matched to a gene: 6. CDR3 sequence reads: CASSFSGGVDEQFF. In DNA, the CDR3 is TGTGCCAGCAGTTTCTCCGGGGGGGTAGATGAGCAGTTCTTC. Supplemented by reference TRBV28 and TRBJ2-1, the full variable domain reads DVKVTQSSRYLVKRTGEKVFLECVQDMDHENMFWYRQDPGLGLRLIYFSYDVKMKEKGDIPEGYSVSREKKERFSLILESASTNQTSMYLCASSFSGGVDEQFFGPGTRLTVL.

This CDR3 is CASSHGSTGDYGYTF. The CDR3 bases are TGTGCCAGCAGCCACGGGTCCACAGGGGACTATGGCTACACCTTC. The chain combines TRBV6-5 with TRBJ1-2; 7 bases are a match to TRBD1. The V and J ends lost 6 bases and 3 bases, in that order; junction bases with no gene match: 10. CDR3 length: 15 residues. Germline V CDR1 and CDR2: MNHEY, SVGAGI.

CDR3 nucleotide sequence: TGTGCCAGCAGGACATCAGGGGTTGGTGAAAAACTGTTTTTT. This gives the protein CASRTSGVGEKLFF. The chain uses TRBV6-5 and TRBJ1-4; TRBD1 is a possible D gene (6 bases). The V end was cut by 6 bases, the J end by 7 bases, with 15 bases between. Germline V gene lookup returns CDR1 MNHEY and CDR2 SVGAGI. This CDR3 comprises 14 residues.

The chain joins TRBV2 to TRBJ2-5; TRBD2 matches 10 bases. Germline V gives CDR1 SNHLY, CDR2 FYNNEI. Trimming cost V 3 bases and J 4 bases; bases outside gene matches: 11. This CDR3 is built from 17 residues. CDR3 region: CASSEARASGGGETQYF. CDR3 coding DNA: TGTGCCAGCAGTGAGGCACGGGCTAGCGGGGGAGGAGAGACCCAGTACTTC. Full variable domain (missing parts from reference TRBV2 and TRBJ2-5): EPEVTQTPSHQVTQMGQEVILRCVPISNHLYFYWYRQILGQKVEFLVSFYNNEISEKSEIFDDQFSVERPDGSNFTLKIRSTKLEDSAMYFCASSEARASGGGETQYFGPGTRLLVL.

The chain joins TRBV5-6 to TRBJ1-1; D may be TRBD1 (6 bases). Germline V gives CDR1 SGHDT, CDR2 YYEEEE. CDR3 length: 15 residues. V was cut by 1 base and J by 0 bases, with 10 bases left in between. This CDR3 is CASSLRDIMNTEAFF. Here the CDR3 DNA reads TGTGCCAGCAGCTTGAGGGACATCATGAACACTGAAGCTTTCTTT.

The chain has TRBV11-2 and TRBJ1-5, with a weak D call TRBD1 (6 bases). CDR1 is SGHAT and CDR2 is FQNNGV in the germline V gene. V dropped 5 bases and J dropped 1 base, with 12 bases sitting between them. There are 15 residues in the CDR3. The CDR3 reads CASSATGQSNQPQHF. The CDR3 DNA reads TGTGCCAGCAGCGCTACAGGGCAGAGCAATCAGCCCCAGCATTTT.

V gene TRBV18 combines with J gene TRBJ2-7; 7 positions match TRBD2. Germline V gene data show CDR1 as KGHSH and CDR2 as LQKENI. With 3 bases clipped from V and 2 bases from J, the junction kept 7 bases outside the gene matches. This CDR3 has 15 amino acids. As DNA, the CDR3 is TGTGCCAGCTCACCGATCCACAGCGGGGCCTACGAGCAGTACTTC. This translates into CASSPIHSGAYEQYF.

The rearrangement uses TRBV28 and TRBJ1-5; 10 bases match TRBD1. Losses at the gene ends were 6 bases for V and 5 bases for J; bases not matched to a gene: 10. CDR3 length equals 16 residues. In germline, CDR1 is MDHEN, CDR2 SYDVKM. The CDR3 here is CASRSPQGQGYQPQHF. The CDR3 coding sequence is TGTGCCAGCAGATCTCCTCAGGGACAGGGGTATCAGCCCCAGCATTTT.

The chain has TRBV5-6 and TRBJ1-3, with D perhaps matching TRBD1 (6 bases). Germline loops: CDR1 SGHDT, CDR2 YYEEEE. The V end was cut by 5 bases, the J end by 4 bases, with 16 bases between. The CDR3 covers 15 residues. The CDR3 nucleotides read TGTGCCAGCAGTCCGAGGGGGTCGATCGGAAACACCATATATTTT. This translates into CASSPRGSIGNTIYF.

This chain connects TRBV28 to TRBJ1-3, with a weak D call TRBD1 (6 bases). Germline CDR1 is MDHEN and CDR2 is SYDVKM. V was cut by 2 bases and J by 7 bases, with 18 bases left in between. This CDR3 has 16 residues. CDR3 amino acids: CASSLSLQGVWNTIYF. Written as DNA, the CDR3 is TGTGCCAGCAGTTTAAGCTTACAGGGAGTTTGGAACACCATATATTTT.

The chain employs TRBV18 and TRBJ2-7; a weak D match, TRBD1 (6 bases). Between the trimmed V and J ends, which lost 0 bases and 0 bases, there was a span of 12 bases. CDR1 and CDR2 (germline): KGHSH, LQKENI. The CDR3 consists of 16 residues. The CDR3, as DNA: TGTGCCAGCTCACCACCGTGGCAGGGGATCTCCTACGAGCAGTACTTC. Its translation: CASSPPWQGISYEQYF.

The chain links TRBV10-3 to TRBJ2-7; D perhaps matches TRBD1 (6 bases). Trimming cost V 3 bases and J 3 bases, with 18 bases left between them. This CDR3 spans 16 amino acids. Germline loops: CDR1 ENHRY, CDR2 SYGVKD. The CDR3 reads CAISDGLRQANYEQYF. The DNA of the CDR3 is TGTGCCATCAGTGACGGTCTGAGACAGGCGAACTACGAGCAGTACTTC.

The chain has TRBV10-3 and TRBJ1-2; D is perhaps TRBD1 (5 bases). CDR3 length equals 12 residues. Germline-derived CDR1 and CDR2 are ENHRY and SYGVKD. V was shortened by 0 bases and J by 10 bases, with 9 bases between the two germline ends. The CDR3 here is CAISESKGPYTF. The CDR3 nucleotides are TGTGCCATCAGTGAGTCGAAGGGGCCCTACACCTTC.

The gene calls are TRBV6-6 and TRBJ2-7; 7 bases line up with TRBD2. V shed 8 bases and J 3 bases; nucleotides not matched to a gene: 1. Germline V gene sequence: CDR1 MNHNY, CDR2 SVGAGI (reference sequence). The CDR3 spans 11 residues. DNA for the CDR3: TGTGCCAGCGGGGGGGACTACGAGCAGTACTTC. Residues: CASGGDYEQYF.